This TCR beta chain was obtained from a study of blood T cell repertoires in COVID-19. Study-wide context: Researchers got acute and convalescent COVID-19 samples from the United States, Italy and Spain. PBMCs, B-cell-depleted T cells, or T cells were the source of the cDNA or gDNA that made up the material.

Data came from immunoSEQ multiplex PCR; TCRdb stores just in-frame clones and leaves some out. The table includes around 220,000 clones, around 83% detected once. The CDR3 spans 11 residues. The germline gives CDR1 SNHLY, CDR2 FYNNEI. Trimming took off 8 bases at V and 8 bases at J, with 11 bases between the two ends. The receptor was derived from a woman older than 75 with COVID-19, enrolled during active disease. The sequenced sample was peripheral blood. The chain employs TRBV2 and TRBJ2-3; D is unclear. The CDR3: CASLLGGTQYF. CDR3 in DNA: TGTGCCAGCCTACTTGGCGGTACGCAGTATTTT. Filled out from reference TRBV2 and TRBJ2-3, the complete variable domain reads EPEVTQTPSHQVTQMGQEVILRCVPISNHLYFYWYRQILGQKVEFLVSFYNNEISEKSEIFDDQFSVERPDGSNFTLKIRSTKLEDSAMYFCASLLGGTQYFGPGTRLTVL.